This TCR beta chain was profiled in a study of control samples from healthy donors and cancer patients. The protocol was immunoSEQ multiplex PCR, while the TCRdb copy is restricted to in-frame clones and leaves out a portion. The sample has tens of thousands of clones, around nine tenths seen once. Trimming cost V 0 bases and J 4 bases, with 13 bases left between them. The CDR3 runs to 16 residues. The germline gives CDR1 SGHRS, CDR2 YFSETQ. The sequence was obtained from a man aged 50 to 59 with head and neck cancer. This rearrangement joins TRBV5-1 to TRBJ2-2; TRBD2 is a possible D gene (6 bases). Sequences were obtained from PBMCs. This chain's CDR3 is CASSLEAAGITGELFF. The CDR3 nucleotides are TGCGCCAGCAGCTTGGAGGCGGCGGGGATCACCGGGGAGCTGTTTTTT.